This record covers a single TCR beta chain. Its antigen is as yet unknown. The record originates from a study of T-cell memory formation after mild COVID-19. Broader study findings: Shrinking CD4+ clones were chiefly CM and EM; CD8+ ones were chiefly EMRA. Pre-infection memory carried some responding clones, suggesting that cross-reactive memory joined.

TCRdb itself ran the 5' RACE reads through MiXCR, one entry per CDR3 protein. The sample consists of hundreds of thousands of distinct CDR3 sequences, roughly a quarter of them appearing once. Germline V gives CDR1 SGHRS, CDR2 YFSETQ. The CDR3 is made up of 15 amino acids. V dropped 1 base and J dropped 10; count of bases not matched to a gene: 7. The sequence was obtained from an adult woman who had mild COVID-19 (a few samples of this study predate the infection). Cell type and time point are not known. The chain combines TRBV5-1 with TRBJ2-1; 11 bases map to TRBD2. The sequenced material came from PBMCs or a T cell subset sorted from them (not recorded which). This CDR3 reads CASSLIAGGPGEQFF. The CDR3 DNA follows: TGCGCCAGCAGCTTGATAGCGGGAGGGCCAGGGGAGCAGTTCTTC.